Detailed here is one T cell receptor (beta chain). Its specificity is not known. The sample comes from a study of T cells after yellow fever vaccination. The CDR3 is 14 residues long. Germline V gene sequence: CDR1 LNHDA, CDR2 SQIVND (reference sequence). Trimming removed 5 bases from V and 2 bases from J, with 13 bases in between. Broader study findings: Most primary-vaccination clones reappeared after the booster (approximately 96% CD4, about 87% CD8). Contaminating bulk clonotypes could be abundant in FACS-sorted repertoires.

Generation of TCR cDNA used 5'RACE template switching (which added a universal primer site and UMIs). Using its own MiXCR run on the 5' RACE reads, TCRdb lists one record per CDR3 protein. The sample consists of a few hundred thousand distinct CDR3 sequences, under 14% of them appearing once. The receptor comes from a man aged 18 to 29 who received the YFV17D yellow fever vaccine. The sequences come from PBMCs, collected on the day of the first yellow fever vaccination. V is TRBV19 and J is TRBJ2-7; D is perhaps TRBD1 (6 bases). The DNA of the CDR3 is TGTGCCAGTAGTCGACGACAGGAGACCTACGAGCAGTACTTC. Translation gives CASSRRQETYEQYF.